The entry below gives a single T cell receptor beta chain sequence along with its context. Its antigen specificity is not known. No base-level quality is on record; no much larger clone is a single base apart. Participants in the prospective study were aged about 18 to 89 years, lived in under 30 United States geographic areas, and enrolled through a virtual design. In the prospective study, participants were assigned to cohorts based on the clinical history participants reported in a screening survey and a study questionnaire. A participant counted as exposed if, within 2 weeks of entering the study, that participant had been in contact with someone who had a PCR-confirmed or clinician-diagnosed COVID-19 case. In the prospective study, mobile phlebotomists collected whole blood, serum and a nasopharyngeal or oropharyngeal swab from each participant. Prospective study participants could optionally give additional blood draws and questionnaires over an approximately two-month period. Prospective study blood samples were shipped either frozen or at room temperature before DNA extraction.

This sample was included in a study of blood T cell repertoires in COVID-19 (dated by TCRdb to about 2020). Looking at the study overall: The collaborator samples originated in the United States, Italy and Spain and spanned the acute and convalescent phases of COVID-19. The prospective study material was composed of cDNA or gDNA derived from T cells, B-cell-depleted T cells, or PBMCs. The dataset comprised deeply sampled blood TCRbeta repertoires from subjects exposed to, actively infected with, or recovered from COVID-19. The repertoires were released in a freely available public database intended as a resource for research on the immune response to SARS-CoV-2. Samples were obtained from the ongoing ImmuneRACE study (first 160 participants) and from 950 to 1,500 subjects provided by 6 global collaborators. A de-identified subject ID, COVID-19 status, age in years and sex were almost always included in the sample metadata. Where available, HLA class I and class II types were taken from metadata supplied by the sample provider and were not determined by assay-based typing. Paper-wide results and their limitations: The amount of clinical and demographic metadata varied by source and participant and was provided uncurated.

The immunoSEQ Assay, a bias-controlled multiplex PCR, was used to amplify TCRbeta CDR3 regions from genomic DNA. In the source study's methods: Within the assay, amplification of reference gene primers was used to estimate how many nucleated cells each sample contained. Sequence reads were collapsed and filtered to measure the absolute abundance of every unique TCRbeta CDR3 rearrangement. For each sample, productive Simpson clonality was calculated as the square root of Simpson's diversity index across productive rearrangements. Drawn from immuneACCESS, this table holds only the in-frame rearrangements with V and J called that TCRdb kept. Clones are partly lost; checked studies trace under half to an unresolved V gene and leave the rest unexplained. D and trimming come from the DNA, and the V and J calls and clone size come from that table. For this sample there are about 300,000 clones; 89% appear just once. The top ten clones comprise less than 3.5% of the sample.

The CDR3 goes from the cysteine to the phenylalanine over 15 residues. The sequence is cut down to CDR3 DNA, 45 bases in frame from base 1. CDR1 LNHDA and CDR2 SQIVND are derived from the germline V gene (reference sequence). The trim is 4 bases for V and 4 bases for J, with a gap of 14 bases between the germline ends. The receptor was isolated from a woman in her fifties or sixties who had been exposed to COVID-19. Input material: PBMCs or T cells enriched from blood (not recorded which). In this chain, TRBV19 is recombined with TRBJ1-5, and TRBD1 may be the D gene, going by 6 matching bases. For the CDR3, the sequence is CASSTVPQGNQPQHF. In nucleotides, the sequence is TGTGCCAGTAGTACGGTCCCCCAGGGGAATCAGCCCCAGCATTTT.